The next 7 T cell receptor beta chains were all read from a single sample in a study of shared clonotypes between healthy human individuals. The protocol was immunoSEQ multiplex PCR, while the TCRdb copy is restricted to in-frame clones and leaves out a portion. This sample carries about 2.4 million clones, roughly 93% of them seen once, and the ten largest clones take about 0.38%. Sequenced sample: naive CD4+ T cells from PBMCs. Subset: CD45RA+ positively selected. The receptor set was obtained from a man in his late teens or twenties in good health. Some clones in this sample may be carry-over from other donors' samples.

This chain joins TRBV7-6 and TRBJ1-1; D is possibly TRBD1 (6 bases). Germline CDR1 is SGHVS and CDR2 is FNYEAQ. This CDR3 spans 17 amino acids. V dropped 3 bases and J dropped 1 base, with 18 bases sitting between them. The chain's CDR3 is CASSFRGGPRQNTEAFF. The DNA of the CDR3 is TGTGCCAGCAGCTTCAGGGGCGGACCTAGGCAGAACACTGAAGCTTTCTTT. The full variable domain, in which reference TRBV7-6 and TRBJ1-1 provide the parts outside the CDR3, is GAGVSQSPRYKVTKRGQDVALRCDPISGHVSLYWYRQALGQGPEFLTYFNYEAQQDKSGLPNDRFSAERPEGSISTLTIQRTEQRDSAMYRCASSFRGGPRQNTEAFFGQGTRLTVV.

The V and J genes are TRBV5-8 and TRBJ2-1, with 10 bases matching TRBD2. The CDR3 loop spans 15 amino acids. The ends lost 2 bases at V and 8 bases at J; junction bases unmatched: 7. Germline values: CDR1 SGHTS, CDR2 YDEGEE. CDR3 sequence: CASSLYLAGADEQFF. CDR3 sequence (DNA): TGTGCCAGCAGCTTATACCTAGCGGGAGCGGATGAGCAGTTCTTC.

This chain joins TRBV28 and TRBJ2-2; TRBD1 might be the D (5 bases). The CDR3 loop spans 16 amino acids. The V gene lost 6 bases and the J gene lost 2 bases, with 16 bases spanning the gap. CDR1 is MDHEN and CDR2 is SYDVKM in the germline V gene. The DNA for the CDR3 is TGTGCCAGCAGACCTACCAAGGGGTCAAACACCGGGGAGCTGTTTTTT. Its translation: CASRPTKGSNTGELFF.

This chain joins TRBV5-1 and TRBJ2-5, with D possibly being TRBD1 (5 bases). Trimming took 0 bases from V and 1 from J, leaving 10 bases between them. The germline V gene encodes CDR1 SGHRS and CDR2 YFSETQ. This CDR3 has 15 residues. As DNA, the CDR3 is TGCGCCAGCAGCTTGGCAGGGTCCACCCAAGAGACCCAGTACTTC. Amino acid sequence: CASSLAGSTQETQYF.

CDR3 protein: CASSQVQGGRTGELFF. The CDR3 DNA follows: TGCGCCAGCAGCCAAGTGCAGGGAGGGAGGACCGGGGAGCTGTTTTTT. The chain couples TRBV4-1 to TRBJ2-2, with TRBD2 identical over 7 bases. The V gene's germline CDR1 is MGHRA and CDR2 YSYEKL. V shed 1 base, J shed 5 bases, and the junction held 7 bases outside the gene matches. The CDR3 loop spans 16 amino acids.

The rearrangement uses TRBV7-2 and TRBJ1-3, with 8 nucleotides matching TRBD1. The CDR3 runs to 14 residues. The V gene end was trimmed by 5 bases and the J gene end by 4 bases; junction bases not matched to a gene: 4. CDR1 SGHTA and CDR2 FQGNSA come from the germline V gene. The CDR3 DNA sequence: TGTGCCAGCAGCGTCTCAGGGGGCGGAAACACCATATATTTT. Protein sequence: CASSVSGGGNTIYF.

This chain connects TRBV6-6 to TRBJ2-7; no firm D call. Trimming left V 2 bases short and J 1 base short, with 9 bases between. Germline-derived CDR1 and CDR2 are MNHNY and SVGAGI (reference sequence). This CDR3 comprises 14 residues. CDR3 nucleotide sequence: TGTGCCAGCAGTTACCGCGGACCATCCTACGAGCAGTACTTC. Translating gives CASSYRGPSYEQYF.